This T cell receptor (beta chain) emerged from a study of blood T cell repertoires in COVID-19. Across the whole study: T cells, B-cell-depleted T cells, or PBMCs provided the cDNA or gDNA that served as material.

Libraries were prepared by immunoSEQ multiplex PCR; TCRdb keeps only in-frame clonotypes and omits some of them. Altogether 210,000 or so clones are present, around 89% being singletons, with the ten largest covering about 5%. J lost 7 bases, V lost 0 bases, and 8 bases had no gene match. The CDR3 consists of 16 residues. The germline V gene encodes CDR1 KGHSH and CDR2 LQKENI. The TCR sequence derives from a woman between 40 and 50 years old with acute or convalescent COVID-19. Sequenced input: peripheral blood. The V gene is TRBV18, the J gene TRBJ2-1, with 8 bases identical to TRBD1. CDR3 region: CASSPPDREVHNEQFF. The CDR3 DNA reads TGTGCCAGCTCACCACCGGACAGGGAAGTTCATAATGAGCAGTTCTTC.